This TCR beta chain is from a study of T cell responses to AZD1222 COVID-19 vaccine. Study at large: Both about-4-week and about-12-week second-dose recipients were combined. The study's findings and limits: Spike was spanned by vaccine-associated CD4 TCRs, with dominance at 160-218 and 743-854. White British people made up most donors, females outnumbered males, and clonal diversity was possibly underestimated. Reportedly, nearly half of unique spike TCRs recognized epitopes outside B.1.351/B.1.1.7 mutations.

The repertoire was sequenced with immunoSEQ multiplex PCR; TCRdb's copy has only in-frame clones and lacks some. The sample gives around 100,000 clones, approximately 88% of which show up once; roughly 20% is in the top ten. This clone was seen once. Its antigen is not identified. CDR1 and CDR2 from the germline V gene are SGHTA and FQGNSA. The V segment lost 5 bases and the J segment 6 bases; nucleotides outside the gene matches: 6. The CDR3 covers 13 residues. This sequence was found in an adult in good health. This specimen consisted of peripheral blood, obtained on day 0 of AZD1222 vaccination. This sequence joins TRBV7-2 and TRBJ1-2, with TRBD1 identical over 7 bases. Here the CDR3 reads CASSSSTGDGYTF. CDR3 DNA: TGTGCCAGCAGCAGCTCCACAGGGGATGGCTACACCTTC.